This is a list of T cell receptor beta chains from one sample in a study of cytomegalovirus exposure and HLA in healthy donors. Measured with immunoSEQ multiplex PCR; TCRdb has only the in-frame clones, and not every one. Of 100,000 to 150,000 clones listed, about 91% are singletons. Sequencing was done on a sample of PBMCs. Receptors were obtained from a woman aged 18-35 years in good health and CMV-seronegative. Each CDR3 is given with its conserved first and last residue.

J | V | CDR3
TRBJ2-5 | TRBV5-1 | CASSLASSQTQYF
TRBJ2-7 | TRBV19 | CASSLYGGGQTYEQYF
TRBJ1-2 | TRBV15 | CATSGGGVGGYGYTF
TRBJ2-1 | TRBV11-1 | CASSSGTFLGYNEQFF
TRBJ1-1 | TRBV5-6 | CASRMLGTGSAPEAFF
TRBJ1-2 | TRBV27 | CASSSQGTNYGYTF
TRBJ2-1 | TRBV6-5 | CASRQVSSYNEQFF
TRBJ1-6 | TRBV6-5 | CASSYSRGSPLHF
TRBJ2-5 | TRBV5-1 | CASSSAPSGLQETQYF
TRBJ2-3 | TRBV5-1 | CASSITGSSVADTQYF
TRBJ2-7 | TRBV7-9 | CASSLHDSTYEQYF
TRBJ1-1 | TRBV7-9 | CASSLAAPGDRGFTEAFF
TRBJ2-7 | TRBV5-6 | CASSFGTGAYEQYF
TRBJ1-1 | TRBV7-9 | CASSARDRGQTEAFF